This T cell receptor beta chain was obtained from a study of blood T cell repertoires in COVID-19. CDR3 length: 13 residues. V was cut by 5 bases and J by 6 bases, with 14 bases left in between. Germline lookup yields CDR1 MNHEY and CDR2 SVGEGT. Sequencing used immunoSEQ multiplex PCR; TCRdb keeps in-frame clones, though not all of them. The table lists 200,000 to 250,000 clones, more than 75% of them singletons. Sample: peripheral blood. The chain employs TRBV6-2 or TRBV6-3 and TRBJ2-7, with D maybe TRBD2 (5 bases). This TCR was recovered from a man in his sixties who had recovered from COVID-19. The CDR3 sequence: CASSATARGEQYF. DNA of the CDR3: TGTGCCAGCAGTGCGACGGCCCGGGGCGAGCAGTACTTC.